The 14 T cell receptor beta chains below all came from one sample that was sequenced in a study of blood T cell repertoires in COVID-19. This table comes from immunoSEQ multiplex PCR, and its TCRdb copy is limited to in-frame clones, with some not included. The data contain 150,000 to 200,000 clones, about 87% of them singletons. The sequenced sample was peripheral blood. Receptors originate from a man aged 40-55 years with active or convalescent COVID-19.

The rearrangement links TRBV6-1 to TRBJ1-1, with TRBD1 identical over 10 bases. This CDR3 has 13 residues. V was pared by 5 bases and J by 5 bases, with 2 bases of the junction left unmatched. CDR1 is MNHNS, CDR2 SASEGT, per germline. CDR3 DNA sequence: TGTGCCAGCAGTTGGACAGGGGGGACTGAAGCTTTCTTT. It codes for CASSWTGGTEAFF.

J is TRBJ2-7 and V is TRBV11-2; 7 bases are a match to TRBD1. The trim removed 4 bases at V and 9 bases at J, leaving 3 bases unmatched. The CDR3 runs to 11 residues. Looked up from germline, CDR1 is SGHAT and CDR2 is FQNNGV. The CDR3 DNA reads as TGTGCCAGCAGCTCTACAGGGGTGCAGTACTTC. It codes for CASSSTGVQYF.

The chain links TRBV2 to TRBJ1-2; D is possibly TRBD1 (5 bases). CDR1 SNHLY and CDR2 FYNNEI come from the germline V gene. Trimming removed 3 bases from V and 4 bases from J, with 12 bases in between. The CDR3 runs 14 residues. CDR3 residues: CASSDTSGGYGYTF. In DNA form, the CDR3 reads TGTGCCAGCAGTGACACGTCCGGGGGCTATGGCTACACCTTC.

The J gene is TRBJ1-2, the V gene TRBV28; D gene ambiguous. Trimming stripped 1 base from V and 7 bases from J, with 10 bases between. CDR3 length equals 13 residues. Germline CDR1 MDHEN, CDR2 SYDVKM. The CDR3 protein is CASSLYSPPGYTF. The CDR3 DNA reads as TGTGCCAGCAGTTTATATAGCCCCCCTGGCTACACCTTC.

The rearrangement links TRBV6-5 to TRBJ2-5; D not certain. From germline, CDR1 is MNHEY and CDR2 SVGAGI. The length of the CDR3 is 14 residues. V gave up 5 bases and J gave up 2 bases, with 12 bases separating them. This CDR3 reads CASSNWAKQETQYF. The CDR3 region has the DNA TGTGCCAGCAGTAACTGGGCCAAACAAGAGACCCAGTACTTC.

The chain joins TRBV7-6 to TRBJ2-7; 9 nucleotides line up with TRBD2. CDR1 SGHVS and CDR2 FNYEAQ come from the germline V gene. The V segment lost 2 bases and the J segment 4 bases; nucleotides outside the gene matches: 6. The CDR3 length is 15 residues. CDR3 region: CASSLSPTSGYEQYF. The CDR3 coding sequence is TGTGCCAGCAGCTTATCCCCGACTAGCGGATACGAGCAGTACTTC.

This chain joins TRBV5-1 and TRBJ1-1; D gene unclear. The CDR3 covers 12 residues. Germline values: CDR1 SGHRS, CDR2 YFSETQ. Trimming left V 7 bases short and J 5 bases short, with 12 bases between. The CDR3 sequence: CASGRVGTEAFF. CDR3 in DNA: TGCGCCAGCGGCCGGGTCGGGACTGAAGCTTTCTTT.

V gene TRBV5-4 combines with J gene TRBJ2-7; possibly TRBD2 for D (5 bases). Per germline, CDR1 SGHNT and CDR2 YYREEE (reference sequence). V dropped 4 bases and J dropped 0 bases, with 5 bases sitting between them. There are 12 residues in the CDR3. The CDR3 DNA is TGTGCCAGCAGCGGGAGCTCCTACGAGCAGTACTTC. Translation gives CASSGSSYEQYF.

V is TRBV27 and J is TRBJ2-7; 8 nucleotides match TRBD1. J lost 1 base, V lost 3 bases, and 14 bases had no gene match. CDR3 length: 18 amino acids. Germline lookup yields CDR1 MNHEY and CDR2 SMNVEV (reference sequence). The CDR3 region has the DNA TGTGCCAGCAGTTTGGCACCTCTGGGACAGGCGTTATCCTACGAGCAGTACTTC. Amino acid sequence: CASSLAPLGQALSYEQYF.

J is TRBJ2-7 and V is TRBV2; D is perhaps TRBD1 (6 bases). Trimming left V 5 bases short and J 5 bases short, with 10 bases between. This CDR3 is built from 12 residues. The germline V gene has CDR1 SNHLY and CDR2 FYNNEI. The CDR3 sequence is CASSIRGNEQYF. In DNA form, the CDR3 reads TGTGCCAGCAGTATCAGGGGCAACGAGCAGTACTTC.

V and J are TRBV18 and TRBJ1-2; D remains unclear. Germline CDR1 is KGHSH and CDR2 is LQKENI. Trimming removed 5 bases at V and 6 bases at J, with 16 bases between. The CDR3 is made up of 14 amino acids. CDR3 in DNA: TGTGCCAGCTCATTGACGGAGGGTGGAGATGGCTACACCTTC. It encodes CASSLTEGGDGYTF.

V gene TRBV14 combines with J gene TRBJ2-7; D is possibly TRBD1 (6 bases). The germline CDR1 and CDR2 sequences are SGHDN and FVKESK. This CDR3 is built from 16 residues. Trimming left V 4 bases short and J 0 bases short, with 16 bases between. Here the CDR3 reads CASSLLAGANSYEQYF. In nucleotides, the CDR3 is TGTGCCAGCAGCCTCTTAGCAGGGGCGAACTCCTACGAGCAGTACTTC.

This clone was seen once. The genes are TRBV2 and TRBJ1-1; 8 bases are a match to TRBD1. J gave up 7 bases and V 8 bases, and 6 bases lay outside the gene matches. The CDR3 length is 12 residues. Germline values: CDR1 SNHLY, CDR2 FYNNEI. CDR3 DNA: TGTGCCAGCCACCAGGGGGCAGTTGAAGCTTTCTTT. Amino acid sequence: CASHQGAVEAFF.

V usage is TRBV6-6 and J usage is TRBJ1-2; D is possibly TRBD1 (5 bases). Germline CDR1 and CDR2: MNHNY and SVGAGI (reference sequence). V was pared by 4 bases and J by 2 bases, with 14 bases between. The CDR3 sequence is 15 residues long. The CDR3 nucleotides are TGTGCCAGCAGTTCTACTCATAGACAGAACTATGGCTACACCTTC. The encoded protein is CASSSTHRQNYGYTF.